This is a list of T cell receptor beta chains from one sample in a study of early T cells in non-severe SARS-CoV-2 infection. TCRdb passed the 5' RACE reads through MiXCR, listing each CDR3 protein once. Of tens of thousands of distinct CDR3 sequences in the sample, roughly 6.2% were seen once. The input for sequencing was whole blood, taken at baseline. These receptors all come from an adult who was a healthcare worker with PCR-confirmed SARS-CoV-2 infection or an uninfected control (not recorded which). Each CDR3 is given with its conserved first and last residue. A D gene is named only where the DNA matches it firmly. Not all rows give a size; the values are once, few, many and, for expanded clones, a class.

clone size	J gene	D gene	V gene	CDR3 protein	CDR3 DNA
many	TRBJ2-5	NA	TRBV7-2	CASSFKRLQETQYF	TGTGCCAGCAGCTTTAAAAGGCTGCAAGAGACCCAGTACTTC
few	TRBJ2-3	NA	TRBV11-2	CASTPAASTDTQYF	TGTGCCAGCACCCCAGCAGCCAGCACAGATACGCAGTATTTT
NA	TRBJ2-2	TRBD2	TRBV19	CASSLGTSAGELFF	TGTGCCAGTAGTCTCGGGACTAGCGCCGGGGAGCTGTTTTTT
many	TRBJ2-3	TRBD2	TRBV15	CATSRSAGVADTQYF	TGTGCCACCAGCAGGTCAGCGGGAGTGGCGGATACGCAGTATTTT
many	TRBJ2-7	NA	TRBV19	CASSIGGQAYEQYF	TGTGCCAGTAGTATAGGCGGCCAGGCCTACGAGCAGTACTTC
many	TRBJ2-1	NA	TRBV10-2	CASRPGGHEQFF	TGCGCCAGCAGACCAGGGGGGCATGAGCAGTTCTTC
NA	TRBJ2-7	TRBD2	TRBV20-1	CSASSSGRYEQYF	TGCAGTGCCTCCTCAAGCGGGAGATACGAGCAGTACTTC
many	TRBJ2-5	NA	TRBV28	CASREQGKETQYF	TGTGCCAGCAGAGAACAGGGAAAAGAGACCCAGTACTTC
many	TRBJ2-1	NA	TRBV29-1	CSVLGRSSSYNEQFF	TGCAGCGTTTTAGGGAGGTCGAGCTCCTACAATGAGCAGTTCTTC
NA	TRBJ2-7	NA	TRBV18	CASSPPTLSYEQYF	TGTGCCAGCTCACCACCGACGCTTTCCTACGAGCAGTACTTC
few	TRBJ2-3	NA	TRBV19	CASSISPGRSTDTQYF	TGTGCCAGTAGTATCAGCCCGGGACGAAGCACAGATACGCAGTATTTT
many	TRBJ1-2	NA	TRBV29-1	CTVSRNYGYTF	TGCACCGTCTCCCGAAACTATGGCTACACCTTC
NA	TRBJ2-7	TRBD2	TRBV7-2	CASSLGLGLAGEEQYF	TGTGCCAGCAGTCTTGGACTGGGACTAGCGGGAGAGGAGCAGTACTTC
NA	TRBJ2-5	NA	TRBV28	CASSHGDRTQHF	TGTGCCAGCAGTCATGGGGATCGGACCCAGCACTTC
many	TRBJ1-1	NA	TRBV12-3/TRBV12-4	CASSLVGGITEAFF	TGTGCCAGCAGTTTAGTAGGGGGGATCACTGAAGCTTTCTTT
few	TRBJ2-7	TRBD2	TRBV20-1	CSANREAGGQEQYF	TGCAGTGCTAACCGAGAGGCGGGAGGGCAAGAGCAGTACTTC
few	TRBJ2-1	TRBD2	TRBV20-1	CSASKREGLSYNEQFF	TGCAGTGCTAGTAAGCGGGAGGGACTCTCCTACAATGAGCAGTTCTTC
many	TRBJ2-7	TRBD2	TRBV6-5	CASSRLAGSGYEQYF	TGTGCCAGCAGCAGACTAGCGGGCTCGGGTTACGAGCAGTACTTC
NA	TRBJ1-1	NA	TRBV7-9	CASSLASVNTEAFF	TGTGCCAGCAGCTTAGCTTCTGTGAACACTGAAGCTTTCTTT
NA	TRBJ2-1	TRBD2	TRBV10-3	CAISSLAGVAYNEQFF	TGTGCCATCAGTTCCCTAGCGGGAGTGGCCTACAATGAGCAGTTCTTC
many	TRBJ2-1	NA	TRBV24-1	CATSDRGLARVDEQFF	TGTGCCACCAGTGATAGGGGCCTCGCGAGGGTAGATGAGCAGTTCTTC
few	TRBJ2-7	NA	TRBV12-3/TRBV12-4	CASSLVGFLHEQYF	TGTGCCAGCAGTTTAGTAGGGTTTTTACACGAGCAGTACTTC
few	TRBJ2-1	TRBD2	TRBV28	CASTRPWASGSHEQFF	TGTGCCAGCACAAGACCGTGGGCTAGCGGGAGTCATGAGCAGTTCTTC
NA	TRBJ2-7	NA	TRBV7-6	CASSKRPGGISYEQYF	TGTGCCAGCAGCAAACGCCCTGGGGGGATAAGCTACGAGCAGTACTTC
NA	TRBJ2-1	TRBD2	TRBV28	CASSSHLAEKYNEQFF	TGTGCCAGCAGTTCCCATCTAGCGGAGAAATACAATGAGCAGTTCTTC
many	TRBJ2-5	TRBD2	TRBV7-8	CASSFPTSGRAKETQYF	TGTGCCAGCAGCTTCCCGACTAGCGGGAGGGCCAAAGAGACCCAGTACTTC
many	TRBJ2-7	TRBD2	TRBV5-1	CASSWGGGGEQYF	TGCGCCAGCAGCTGGGGCGGCGGGGGCGAGCAGTACTTC
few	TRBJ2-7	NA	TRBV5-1	CASTRSGVREWGEQYF	TGCGCCAGCACCCGATCCGGAGTACGAGAGTGGGGCGAGCAGTACTTC
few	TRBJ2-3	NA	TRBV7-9	CASSLSRAGTQYF	TGTGCCAGCAGCTTATCTCGAGCTGGAACGCAGTATTTT
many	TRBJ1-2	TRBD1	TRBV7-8	CASSLGQGQAYGYTF	TGTGCCAGCAGCTTAGGACAGGGGCAGGCCTATGGCTACACCTTC
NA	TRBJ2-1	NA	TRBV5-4	CASSLDQGIYNEQFF	TGTGCCAGCAGCTTGGACCAGGGTATCTACAATGAGCAGTTCTTC
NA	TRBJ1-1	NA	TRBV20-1	CSARTRLGGLGTEAFF	TGCAGTGCTAGGACTAGGCTCGGGGGACTCGGCACTGAAGCTTTCTTT
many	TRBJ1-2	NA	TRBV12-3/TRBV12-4	CASSLRLISYGYTF	TGTGCCAGCAGTTTACGGCTGATCTCTTATGGCTACACCTTC
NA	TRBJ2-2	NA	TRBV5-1	CASSLSQGVMELFF	TGCGCCAGCAGCTTGTCACAGGGTGTTATGGAGCTGTTTTTT
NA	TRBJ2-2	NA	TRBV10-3	CAISEPGELFF	TGTGCCATCAGTGAGCCCGGGGAGCTGTTTTTT
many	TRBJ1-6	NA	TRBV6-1	CASSLAGTKGTYNSPLHF	TGTGCCAGCAGCCTTGCCGGGACAAAAGGGACCTATAATTCACCCCTCCACTTT
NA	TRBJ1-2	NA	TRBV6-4	CASSESFGTYGYTF	TGTGCCAGCAGTGAATCGTTTGGAACATATGGCTACACCTTC
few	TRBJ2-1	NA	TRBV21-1	CASSKGLAGGPSFF	TGTGCCAGCAGCAAAGGACTAGCGGGAGGGCCATCCTTCTTC
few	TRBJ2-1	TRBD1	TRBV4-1	CASSHLGQGAGDHEQFF	TGCGCCAGCAGCCACCTCGGACAGGGGGCGGGTGACCATGAGCAGTTCTTC
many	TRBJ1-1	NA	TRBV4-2	CASSQGSGTLTEAFF	TGTGCCAGCAGCCAAGGTTCCGGGACCCTCACTGAAGCTTTCTTT
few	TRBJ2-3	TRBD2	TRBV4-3	CASSQEIAGVDTQYF	TGCGCCAGCAGCCAAGAGATAGCGGGAGTAGATACGCAGTATTTT
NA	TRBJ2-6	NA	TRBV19	CASSIEPQVPGANVLTF	TGTGCCAGTAGTATCGAACCACAGGTCCCTGGGGCCAACGTCCTGACTTTC
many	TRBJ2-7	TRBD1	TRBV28	CASIPSPGQGSYEQYF	TGTGCCAGCATCCCCTCGCCGGGACAGGGTTCCTACGAGCAGTACTTC
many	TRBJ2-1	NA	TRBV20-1	CSARDGLRIAANEQFF	TGCAGTGCTAGAGATGGTCTTAGGATAGCGGCCAATGAGCAGTTCTTC
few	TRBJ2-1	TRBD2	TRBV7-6	CASSLKTEPGGYNEQFF	TGTGCCAGCAGCTTGAAAACGGAGCCGGGGGGCTACAATGAGCAGTTCTTC
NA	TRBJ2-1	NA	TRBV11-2	CASSRRVVGGNEQFF	TGTGCCAGCAGCCGAAGGGTTGTCGGAGGGAATGAGCAGTTCTTC
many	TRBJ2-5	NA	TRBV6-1	CASRDGFGTQYF	TGTGCCAGCAGGGACGGGTTCGGGACCCAGTACTTC
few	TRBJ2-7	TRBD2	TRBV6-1	CASSEFLAGASSSYEQYF	TGTGCCAGCAGTGAATTCCTAGCGGGTGCGTCTAGCTCCTACGAGCAGTACTTC
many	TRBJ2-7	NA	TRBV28	CASSRWLANSYEQYF	TGTGCCAGCAGTCGTTGGTTGGCCAATAGCTACGAGCAGTACTTC
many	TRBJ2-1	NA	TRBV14	CASSPARNEQFF	TGTGCCAGCAGCCCGGCCCGGAATGAGCAGTTCTTC
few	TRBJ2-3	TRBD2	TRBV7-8	CASSLDGRASPPYF	TGTGCCAGCAGCTTAGACGGGAGGGCCTCCCCCCCGTATTTT
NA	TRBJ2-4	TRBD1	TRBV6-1	CASSESDRPKNIQYF	TGTGCCAGCAGTGAATCGGACAGGCCAAAAAACATTCAGTACTTC
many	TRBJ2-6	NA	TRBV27	CASSYASGANVLTF	TGTGCCAGCAGTTATGCCTCTGGGGCCAACGTCCTGACTTTC
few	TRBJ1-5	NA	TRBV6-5	CASSPTRGDNQPQHF	TGTGCCAGCAGTCCCACACGGGGGGACAATCAGCCCCAGCATTTT
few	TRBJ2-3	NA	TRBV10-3	CAISESMGSTDTQYF	TGTGCCATCAGTGAGTCGATGGGGAGCACAGATACGCAGTATTTT
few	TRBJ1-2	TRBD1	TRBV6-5	CASSSNQGAIRGYTF	TGTGCCAGCAGTTCGAACCAGGGGGCGATAAGGGGCTACACCTTC
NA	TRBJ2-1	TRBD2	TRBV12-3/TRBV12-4	CASSSTGTSGIYNEQFF	TGTGCCAGCAGTTCTACCGGGACTAGCGGGATCTACAATGAGCAGTTCTTC
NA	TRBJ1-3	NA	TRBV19	CASRRASGNTIYF	TGTGCCAGCCGGCGGGCTTCTGGAAACACCATATATTTT
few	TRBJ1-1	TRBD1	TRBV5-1	CASSLDGDRNTEAFF	TGCGCCAGCAGCTTGGACGGGGACAGGAACACTGAAGCTTTCTTT